These T cell receptor beta chains were read from a single sample in a study of identifying expanded T cells in peripheral blood. Assay: immunoSEQ multiplex PCR; the TCRdb copy retains only in-frame clones and omits some. The sample contains approximately 110,000 clones, 88% of which appear only once. Sequenced material: blood. The receptors here all came from a person aged 18 to 75 in good health. The CDR3 runs from the conserved cysteine through the conserved F or W. D genes are given only for firm matches. Where a row states a size, it is once, few, many or the class of an expanded clone; other rows omit it.

TGTGCCAGCAGATCGGGACAGGGGATGAATTCACCCCTCCACTTT	CASRSGQGMNSPLHF	NA	TRBD1	TRBV28	TRBJ1-6
TGCAGCGTTGAGAGGAATGAGCAGTTCTTC	CSVERNEQFF	NA	NA	TRBV29-1	TRBJ2-1
TGTGCCAGCAGCCTCTCACTAGGTACCTACGAGCAGTACTTC	CASSLSLGTYEQYF	NA	NA	TRBV5-5	TRBJ2-7
TGTGCCAGCAGCAAAGGGGAGGGTATGAACACTGAAGCTTTCTTT	CASSKGEGMNTEAFF	NA	NA	TRBV6-6	TRBJ1-1
TGCGCCAGCAGCTCAAGGACTAGCGGGGGCCCCAATGAGCAGTTCTTC	CASSSRTSGGPNEQFF	NA	TRBD2	TRBV5-1	TRBJ2-1
TGTGCCAGCTCACCTCCGGGGGGGGCGCGGGTCACTGAAGCTTTCTTT	CASSPPGGARVTEAFF	NA	NA	TRBV18	TRBJ1-1
TGTGCCAGCAGCTACCTAGCTAGCGGGAACTACAATGAGCAGTTCTTC	CASSYLASGNYNEQFF	once	TRBD2	TRBV5-4	TRBJ2-1
TGTGCCAGCAGCAACCTCTATGCCACTGAAGCTTTCTTT	CASSNLYATEAFF	NA	NA	TRBV7-9	TRBJ1-1
TGCGCCAGCAGCAATCCGGGACAGGAAGCTTTCTTT	CASSNPGQEAFF	NA	TRBD1	TRBV5-1	TRBJ1-1
TGTGCCAGCAGTTACTCTTCTACTAGAGGCTCCTACGAGCAGTACTTC	CASSYSSTRGSYEQYF	NA	NA	TRBV6-5	TRBJ2-7
TGTGCCAGCAGCCGAGAGAAGAGATTGAACACTGAAGCTTTCTTT	CASSREKRLNTEAFF	NA	NA	TRBV4-2	TRBJ1-1
TGTGCCAGCAGTGGCCATGCCAGGAGCTCTGGAAACACCATATATTTT	CASSGHARSSGNTIYF	NA	NA	TRBV6-1	TRBJ1-3
TGTGCCAGTAACAGCGGGACAGGGGCTGAAAAACTGTTTTTT	CASNSGTGAEKLFF	once	TRBD1	TRBV19	TRBJ1-4
TGTGCCAGCAGTTACTCGTTAGAAGCGTACTTC	CASSYSLEAYF	NA	NA	TRBV6-5	TRBJ2-5
TGTGCCAGCAGCCCCGGGGCAGGTTCCGATGAGCAGTTCTTC	CASSPGAGSDEQFF	NA	NA	TRBV7-9	TRBJ2-1
TGTGCCAGCAGCGGGAGCGGGGTAAACAATGAGCAGTTCTTC	CASSGSGVNNEQFF	NA	TRBD2	TRBV7-3	TRBJ2-1
TGTGCCAGCAGCTTAGGACAGCCTGGAAACACCATATATTTT	CASSLGQPGNTIYF	NA	NA	TRBV7-3	TRBJ1-3
TGTGCCTGGAGTAACCCCGGTTGGGATAATTCACCCCTCCACTTT	CAWSNPGWDNSPLHF	NA	NA	TRBV30	TRBJ1-6
TGTGCCAGCAGTCCCACGACAGGGGGAGGGACCCAGTACTTC	CASSPTTGGGTQYF	NA	TRBD1	TRBV28	TRBJ2-5
TGTGCCAGCAGCCCTACAGGGCGGGATGGCTACACCTTC	CASSPTGRDGYTF	NA	NA	TRBV7-3	TRBJ1-2
TGTGCCAGCAGCCCGGAGGTTACATCCTATGGCTACACCTTC	CASSPEVTSYGYTF	NA	NA	TRBV5-4	TRBJ1-2
TGCGCCAGCAGCTTGAAGGCGGGGGGTGGAGATACGCAGTATTTT	CASSLKAGGGDTQYF	NA	TRBD2	TRBV5-1	TRBJ2-3
TGCGCCAGCAGCTTTTCCCTAGCGCCTGAGCAGTTCTTC	CASSFSLAPEQFF	NA	NA	TRBV5-1	TRBJ2-1
TGCAGCGTTGAACGCAATACGGACACTGAAGCTTTCTTT	CSVERNTDTEAFF	NA	NA	TRBV29-1	TRBJ1-1
TGTGCCAGTAGGGAGCCCACAGGTAATCAGCCCCAGCATTTT	CASREPTGNQPQHF	NA	NA	TRBV19	TRBJ1-5
TGCGCCAGCTACTTCCTAGCGGGGGACTACAATGAGCAGTTCTTC	CASYFLAGDYNEQFF	NA	TRBD2	TRBV5-1	TRBJ2-1
TGTGCCAGCAGCAAAGAATTTTCCTACGAGCAGTACTTC	CASSKEFSYEQYF	NA	NA	TRBV21-1	TRBJ2-7
TGTGCCAGCAGTAATGGTGAGACCCAGTACTTC	CASSNGETQYF	NA	NA	TRBV6-6	TRBJ2-5
TGTGCCAGTAGCCCTGGGGCAGACACCTACGAGCAGTACTTC	CASSPGADTYEQYF	NA	NA	TRBV19	TRBJ2-7
TGTGCCAGCAGATCCGGGACAGCGACGCTTAACTATGGCTACACCTTC	CASRSGTATLNYGYTF	few	TRBD1	TRBV6-6	TRBJ1-2
TGTGCTAGTGGTTTGGGGGGCACTGAAGCTTTCTTT	CASGLGGTEAFF	NA	NA	TRBV12-5	TRBJ1-1
TGTGCCACCAGAGGACGCGCGAACACCGGGGAGCTGTTTTTT	CATRGRANTGELFF	NA	NA	TRBV6-1	TRBJ2-2
TGTGCCAGCACCCGGGACAGGGGGACAAATGGCTACACCTTC	CASTRDRGTNGYTF	NA	TRBD1	TRBV6-6	TRBJ1-2
TGTGCCAGTAGTTTGGGGGTCGGCAATGAGCAGTTCTTC	CASSLGVGNEQFF	NA	NA	TRBV19	TRBJ2-1
TGTGCCAGCAGCGTAGCAACAGGGAGCACAGATACGCAGTATTTT	CASSVATGSTDTQYF	NA	NA	TRBV9	TRBJ2-3
TGTGCCAGCAGCTTGCCCGGGGGCACAGATACGCAGTATTTT	CASSLPGGTDTQYF	NA	NA	TRBV5-6	TRBJ2-3
TGCAGCGTTAAGAGGGAGATGAACACCGGGGAGCTGTTTTTT	CSVKREMNTGELFF	NA	NA	TRBV29-1	TRBJ2-2
TGCGCCAGCAGCTTCCAAGACGCCGGGCCCGGGACTGGCTACACCTTC	CASSFQDAGPGTGYTF	NA	NA	TRBV5-1	TRBJ1-2
TGTGCCAGCAGGTTTATTGGTCCCTATGGGGAGCTGTTTTTT	CASRFIGPYGELFF	once	NA	TRBV28	TRBJ2-2
TGTGCCAGTAGTATTCGGGACACCCTAGAGCAGTACTTC	CASSIRDTLEQYF	once	NA	TRBV19	TRBJ2-7
TGTGCCAGCAGTGTGGGTAGTCTGAACACTGAAGCTTTCTTT	CASSVGSLNTEAFF	NA	NA	TRBV6-1	TRBJ1-1
TGTGCCAGCAGCGACCTTCCGGTGGGTGAGCAGTTCTTC	CASSDLPVGEQFF	few	NA	TRBV9	TRBJ2-1
TGTGCCAGCAGTGACTCGGAAACGTCTAATGAGCAGTTCTTC	CASSDSETSNEQFF	NA	NA	TRBV6-4	TRBJ2-1
TGTGCCATCAGTGAGGTTACTAGCGGGGGGAACACAGATACGCAGTATTTT	CAISEVTSGGNTDTQYF	NA	TRBD2	TRBV10-3	TRBJ2-3